The clone carrying this T cell receptor (beta chain) has more than one count but fewer than ten. The entry originates in a study of human T cells and chemical hapten exposure. Study-level background: 2% DPC applied to a roughly 2 cm by roughly 2 cm arm area sensitized donors. Across samples, TCR yields varied, mostly owing to small differences in pooled library volumes.

During construction of the library, unique molecular identifiers were attached to individual cDNA molecules for quantitative, reproducible TCR counting. One entry per CDR3 protein, called by TCRdb with MiXCR from the RACE reads. This table holds over 100,000 distinct CDR3 sequences, 9% to 9.5% found once. Described time point: patch test 2, 6 weeks after DPC sensitization. Treatment described: therapeutic diphenylcyclopropenone sensitization with weekly scalp DPC. Researchers sampled blood before each patch test went on. Germline V gene sequence: CDR1 SQVTM, CDR2 ANQGSEA. The CDR3 is made up of 12 amino acids. V dropped 3 bases and J dropped 0 bases, with 3 bases sitting between them.

The rearrangement uses TRBV29-1 and TRBJ1-3; D is unresolved. This specimen was whole blood, taken in connection with sensitization to the hapten diphenylcyclopropenone (DPC). The receptor was isolated from a woman aged 35 to 49 with alopecia areata. Some clones in this sample may be carry-over from other donors' samples. CDR3 amino acids: CSVEGSGNTIYF. As DNA, the CDR3 is TGCAGCGTTGAGGGCTCTGGAAACACCATATATTTT.